A selection of T cell receptor beta chains follows, all from one sample in a study of blood T cell repertoires in COVID-19. The repertoire was sequenced with immunoSEQ multiplex PCR; TCRdb's copy has only in-frame clones and lacks some. This table holds about 350,000 clones, about 88% found once. Specimen: PBMCs or T cells enriched from blood (not recorded which). The receptors come from a woman in her 30s who had recovered from COVID-19. The CDR3 runs from the conserved cysteine through the conserved F or W. The D gene is left open where the match is weak. Only part of the rows carry a size: once, few, many, or a class if the clone is expanded.

v_call	clone_size	d_call	j_call	cdr3_aa	cdr3_nt
TRBV2	NA	NA	TRBJ1-5	CASTEGGSQPQHF	TGTGCCAGCACTGAGGGTGGGAGTCAGCCCCAGCATTTT
TRBV10-2	NA	NA	TRBJ1-2	CASYKDSYGYTF	TGCGCCAGCTATAAGGACAGCTATGGCTACACCTTC
TRBV18	few	TRBD1	TRBJ2-1	CASSRQGSHEQFF	TGTGCCAGCTCACGACAGGGGTCGCATGAGCAGTTCTTC
TRBV5-1	NA	NA	TRBJ2-7	CASTQGSTTYEQYF	TGCGCCAGTACTCAGGGATCTACGACCTACGAGCAGTACTTC
TRBV2	NA	NA	TRBJ1-2	CASRRVGSYGYTF	TGTGCCAGCCGCAGGGTAGGATCTTACGGCTACACCTTC
TRBV19	NA	TRBD1	TRBJ1-2	CASSIDTGTGNGYTF	TGTGCCAGTAGTATAGATACCGGGACAGGGAATGGCTACACCTTC
TRBV7-8	NA	NA	TRBJ1-5	CASSFGGNQPQHF	TGTGCCAGCAGCTTTGGGGGGAATCAGCCCCAGCATTTT
TRBV6-1	NA	NA	TRBJ2-5	CASSDRVRGETQYF	TGTGCCAGCAGTGACAGGGTCCGGGGGGAGACCCAGTACTTC
TRBV12-3/TRBV12-4	NA	NA	TRBJ2-5	CASSQTSMETQYF	TGTGCCAGCAGTCAGACTAGTATGGAGACCCAGTACTTC
TRBV3-1/TRBV3-2	once	NA	TRBJ1-2	CASSPFGLSNYGYTF	TGTGCCAGCAGCCCCTTCGGACTGAGTAACTATGGCTACACCTTC
TRBV2	NA	NA	TRBJ2-7	CASRPDRNTYEQYF	TGTGCCAGCAGACCCGACAGAAATACCTACGAGCAGTACTTC
TRBV28	once	NA	TRBJ1-2	CASSLGQTDGYTF	TGTGCCAGCAGTTTGGGCCAGACCGACGGCTACACCTTC
TRBV25-1	NA	NA	TRBJ2-3	CASSEYQSPGKSTDTQYF	TGTGCCAGCAGTGAATATCAGTCGCCGGGTAAAAGCACAGATACGCAGTATTTT
TRBV6-4	NA	NA	TRBJ2-3	CASSEQGRSTDTQYF	TGTGCCAGCAGCGAACAGGGCAGGAGCACAGATACGCAGTATTTT
TRBV28	NA	TRBD1	TRBJ1-1	CASSIDRGGTEAFF	TGTGCCAGCAGTATAGACAGGGGGGGCACTGAAGCTTTCTTT
TRBV19	NA	NA	TRBJ1-2	CASSIEGVDRIYGYTF	TGTGCCAGTAGTATAGAAGGTGTAGACAGGATTTATGGCTACACCTTC
TRBV30	once	NA	TRBJ1-4	CAWDSNEKLFF	TGTGCCTGGGACAGTAATGAAAAACTGTTTTTT
TRBV24-1	once	TRBD1	TRBJ2-7	CATSDPDRASHSEQYF	TGTGCCACCAGTGACCCGGACAGGGCAAGTCATTCCGAGCAGTACTTC
TRBV10-3	NA	TRBD1	TRBJ1-4	CAISEGRGTVGEKLFF	TGTGCCATCAGTGAAGGGAGAGGGACAGTAGGAGAAAAACTGTTTTTT
TRBV5-6	NA	TRBD1	TRBJ1-2	CASSDPGGNYGYTF	TGTGCCAGCAGCGATCCAGGGGGCAACTATGGCTACACCTTC
TRBV5-4	NA	NA	TRBJ2-3	CASSARLEASTDTQYF	TGTGCCAGCAGCGCCCGACTGGAAGCGAGCACAGATACGCAGTATTTT
TRBV7-8	NA	NA	TRBJ1-2	CASSFGQSYGYTF	TGTGCCAGCAGCTTTGGGCAGAGCTATGGCTACACCTTC
TRBV4-1	NA	TRBD1	TRBJ1-1	CASSLNRGRDTEAFF	TGCGCCAGCAGCCTAAACAGGGGAAGGGACACTGAAGCTTTCTTT
TRBV5-8	few	NA	TRBJ1-6	CASSPGNLRNSPLHF	TGTGCCAGCAGCCCGGGAAATCTAAGGAATTCACCCCTCCACTTT